This note documents a single T cell receptor beta chain sequence. What it binds is unknown. The source of the sample is a study of cytomegalovirus exposure and HLA in healthy donors. The CDR3 sequence is 15 residues long. V was pared by 1 base and J by 2 bases, with 4 bases of the junction left unmatched. Germline CDR1 reads LGHNA; CDR2 reads YNFKEQ. TCRdb's copy holds only in-frame clones and misses some; the assay was immunoSEQ multiplex PCR. The sample yields over 200,000 clones, almost 90% seen once. The study drew the donors from its roughly 130-subject validation cohort, separate from the roughly 670-subject first cohort. Study-wide results and caveats: The study put 150 or so TCR beta chains on its list as cytomegalovirus-associated. The classifier was said to identify cytomegalovirus status with high specificity and sensitivity. Specificity of a few CMV-associated chains for CMV antigens was verified in vitro.

The TCR was taken from a young woman in good health and CMV-seronegative. The J gene is TRBJ2-5, the V gene TRBV4-2, with 7 positions matching TRBD1. Sequencing was performed on PBMCs. CDR3 DNA: TGTGCCAGCAGCCAAGTTGGGACAGTTCAAGAGACCCAGTACTTC. It translates to CASSQVGTVQETQYF.